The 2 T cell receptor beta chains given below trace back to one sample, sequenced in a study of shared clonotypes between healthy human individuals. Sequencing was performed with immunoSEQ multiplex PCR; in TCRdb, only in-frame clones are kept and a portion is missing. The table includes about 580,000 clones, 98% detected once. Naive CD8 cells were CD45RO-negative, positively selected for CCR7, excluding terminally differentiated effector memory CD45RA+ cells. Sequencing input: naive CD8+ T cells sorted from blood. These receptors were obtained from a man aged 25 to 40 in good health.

The CDR3 DNA reads TGTGCCAGCAGCCACCCCCCGGGGATCTACGAGCAGTACTTC. Its protein product is CASSHPPGIYEQYF. V and J are TRBV11-2 and TRBJ2-7; TRBD2 is a possible D gene (5 bases). Germline V lookup: CDR1 SGHAT, CDR2 FQNNGV. The length of the CDR3 is 14 residues. Trimming left V 5 bases short and J 3 bases short, with 14 bases between.

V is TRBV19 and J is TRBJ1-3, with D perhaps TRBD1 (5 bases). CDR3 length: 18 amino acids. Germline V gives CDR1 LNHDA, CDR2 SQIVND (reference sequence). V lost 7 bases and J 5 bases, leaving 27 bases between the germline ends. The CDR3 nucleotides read TGTGCCAGTAATGATCTCTCCGGGACCCCGAGAGACCGAAACACCATATATTTT. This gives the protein CASNDLSGTPRDRNTIYF. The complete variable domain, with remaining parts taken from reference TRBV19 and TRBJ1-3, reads DGGITQSPKYLFRKEGQNVTLSCEQNLNHDAMYWYRQDPGQGLRLIYYSQIVNDFQKGDIAEGYSVSREKKESFPLTVTSAQKNPTAFYLCASNDLSGTPRDRNTIYFGEGSWLTVV.